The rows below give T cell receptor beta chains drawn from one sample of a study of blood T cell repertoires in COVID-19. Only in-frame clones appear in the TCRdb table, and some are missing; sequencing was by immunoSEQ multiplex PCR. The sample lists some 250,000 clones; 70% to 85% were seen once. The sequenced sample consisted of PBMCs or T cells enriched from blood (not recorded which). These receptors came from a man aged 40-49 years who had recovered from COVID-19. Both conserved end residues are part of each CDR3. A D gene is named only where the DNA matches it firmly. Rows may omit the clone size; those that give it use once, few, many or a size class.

DNA: TGTGCCAGCAGAAAGGGAGGGGGTTCATCCTACGAGCAGTACTTC
CDR3: CASRKGGGSSYEQYF
size: few
V: TRBV11-2
J: TRBJ2-7
D: -

DNA: TGTGCCACCAGCAGAGACAAAAACTATGGCTACACCTTC
CDR3: CATSRDKNYGYTF
size: -
V: TRBV15
J: TRBJ1-2
D: -

DNA: TGTGCCAGCAGCTTAGGGGGACTAGCGAGAACAGATACGCAGTATTTT
CDR3: CASSLGGLARTDTQYF
size: -
V: TRBV5-6
J: TRBJ2-3
D: TRBD2

DNA: TGTGCCAGTAGTATTACAGGGGACGAGACGCCCCAGCATTTT
CDR3: CASSITGDETPQHF
size: -
V: TRBV19
J: TRBJ1-5
D: TRBD1

DNA: TGTGCCACCAGCAGGGGGTCGACTAGCGGGAGACCCGAGCAGTACTTC
CDR3: CATSRGSTSGRPEQYF
size: -
V: TRBV15
J: TRBJ2-7
D: TRBD2

DNA: TGTGCCAGCAGCGAGACAGGGGCATCAGATGGCTACACCTTC
CDR3: CASSETGASDGYTF
size: -
V: TRBV9
J: TRBJ1-2
D: TRBD1

DNA: TGTGCCAGCCACAGGGCAACTAATGAAAAACTGTTTTTT
CDR3: CASHRATNEKLFF
size: once
V: TRBV18
J: TRBJ1-4
D: -

DNA: TGTGCCAGCAGATCTGGACAGGGGGAAGTTGGAGATGGTGGCTACACCTTC
CDR3: CASRSGQGEVGDGGYTF
size: -
V: TRBV7-9
J: TRBJ1-2
D: TRBD1

DNA: TGTGCCAGTAGAGCTAAGAAACAGGGAACCTATGGCTACACCTTC
CDR3: CASRAKKQGTYGYTF
size: once
V: TRBV19
J: TRBJ1-2
D: -

DNA: TGTGCCAGCTCACCTTTTAGCGGGGGGCGTCAAGAGACCCAGTACTTC
CDR3: CASSPFSGGRQETQYF
size: -
V: TRBV18
J: TRBJ2-5
D: TRBD2

DNA: TGTGCCAGCTCGGGGAGCGGGGATCAGCCCCAGCATTTT
CDR3: CASSGSGDQPQHF
size: -
V: TRBV18
J: TRBJ1-5
D: -

DNA: TGCGCCAGCAGCTTGGATCCGGGAGGGCTGACAGATACGCAGTATTTT
CDR3: CASSLDPGGLTDTQYF
size: -
V: TRBV5-1
J: TRBJ2-3
D: TRBD2

DNA: TGTGCCAGCAGCTTGGAGGGACAGAGCTACAATGAGCAGTTCTTC
CDR3: CASSLEGQSYNEQFF
size: -
V: TRBV5-4
J: TRBJ2-1
D: TRBD1

DNA: TGTGCCAGCAGCTCCTCCGGGACTGACTCCTACGAGCAGTACTTC
CDR3: CASSSSGTDSYEQYF
size: -
V: TRBV5-4
J: TRBJ2-7
D: -

DNA: TGTGCCAGTACCACCCGCGGCGCGAGCTCCTACAATGAGCAGTTCTTC
CDR3: CASTTRGASSYNEQFF
size: -
V: TRBV19
J: TRBJ2-1
D: -

DNA: TGTGCCAGTAGTTCCCAGACAGGGGGCGCCGAACAGCCCCAGCATTTT
CDR3: CASSSQTGGAEQPQHF
size: once
V: TRBV19
J: TRBJ1-5
D: TRBD1

DNA: TGTGCCAGCAGTATGGCGGTTAACTACAATGAGCAGTTCTTC
CDR3: CASSMAVNYNEQFF
size: -
V: TRBV27
J: TRBJ2-1
D: -

DNA: TGCAGCGTTGAATCGGCAGGGGGTAGGAATGAGCAGTTCTTC
CDR3: CSVESAGGRNEQFF
size: once
V: TRBV29-1
J: TRBJ2-1
D: TRBD1

DNA: TGTGCCAGCAGTTACCCTGAGGGCAATCAGCCCCAGCATTTT
CDR3: CASSYPEGNQPQHF
size: -
V: TRBV6-5
J: TRBJ1-5
D: -

DNA: TGCGCCAGCAGTCACCCTTATCGGGGGGGCTGTAATGAGCAGTTCTTC
CDR3: CASSHPYRGGCNEQFF
size: once
V: TRBV23-1
J: TRBJ2-1
D: TRBD2

DNA: TGTGCCAGCTCATCAAACCGAGGGAGCTCTGGAAACACCATATATTTT
CDR3: CASSSNRGSSGNTIYF
size: -
V: TRBV18
J: TRBJ1-3
D: -

DNA: TGTGCCAGTAGTATCACTAGTACGGCAGATACGCAGTATTTT
CDR3: CASSITSTADTQYF
size: once
V: TRBV19
J: TRBJ2-3
D: -

DNA: TGTGCCAGCAGCCAAGCTTTGCGGGAGGGCCGGGATACGCAGTATTTT
CDR3: CASSQALREGRDTQYF
size: -
V: TRBV4-2
J: TRBJ2-3
D: TRBD2

DNA: TGTGCCACCACCACCCAAGCGGGAGAGCAGTTCTTC
CDR3: CATTTQAGEQFF
size: -
V: TRBV11-2
J: TRBJ2-1
D: TRBD2

DNA: TGCGCCAGCAGCCAATCGCAGGGGCGCTGGACTGAAGCTTTCTTT
CDR3: CASSQSQGRWTEAFF
size: -
V: TRBV4-1
J: TRBJ1-1
D: -

DNA: TGCGCCAGCACAGGAGGCCAAGAGACCCAGTACTTC
CDR3: CASTGGQETQYF
size: -
V: TRBV10-2
J: TRBJ2-5
D: -

DNA: TGTGCCAGCAGTTTGGGAGGGGACAGGGTGAATGGCTACACCTTC
CDR3: CASSLGGDRVNGYTF
size: -
V: TRBV28
J: TRBJ1-2
D: TRBD1

DNA: TGTGCCAGCAGCCAGGTCGCGGGGGGGCTGGAGACCCAGTACTTC
CDR3: CASSQVAGGLETQYF
size: -
V: TRBV4-2
J: TRBJ2-5
D: TRBD2

DNA: TGTGCCAGCAGCCTCCTGACTAGCGGGGGTCCCTCCCACGAGCAGTACTTC
CDR3: CASSLLTSGGPSHEQYF
size: once
V: TRBV2
J: TRBJ2-7
D: TRBD2

DNA: TGTGCCAGCAGTCCACATAACGTCCCCCTCCACTTT
CDR3: CASSPHNVPLHF
size: -
V: TRBV27
J: TRBJ1-6
D: -

DNA: TGTGCCAGCAGCCTCCTCGAGGACAGGACATTTGAAGCTTTCTTT
CDR3: CASSLLEDRTFEAFF
size: -
V: TRBV5-6
J: TRBJ1-1
D: TRBD1

DNA: TGTGCCAGCAGCTTGGGGGCGGGGAGAGAGGATGGCTACACCTTC
CDR3: CASSLGAGREDGYTF
size: -
V: TRBV5-4
J: TRBJ1-2
D: -

DNA: TGCGCCAGCAGCTTGGGTGCTAGCGGGGCCTACGAGCAGTACTTC
CDR3: CASSLGASGAYEQYF
size: -
V: TRBV5-1
J: TRBJ2-7
D: TRBD2

DNA: TGTGCCAGTAGTATCTCAACCGGGGGCTACACCTTC
CDR3: CASSISTGGYTF
size: -
V: TRBV19
J: TRBJ1-2
D: -

DNA: TGCGCCAGCAGCCAAGGGGACAACCGATATGGCTACACCTTC
CDR3: CASSQGDNRYGYTF
size: -
V: TRBV4-1
J: TRBJ1-2
D: -

DNA: TGCGCCAGCAGCCAAGACAGTTCCAATTCACCCCTCCACTTT
CDR3: CASSQDSSNSPLHF
size: many
V: TRBV4-1
J: TRBJ1-6
D: -

DNA: TGTGCCTGCCCGACAGGGCAGGGCGGGGAGCTGTTTTTT
CDR3: CACPTGQGGELFF
size: -
V: TRBV30
J: TRBJ2-2
D: TRBD1

DNA: TGCGCCAGCAGCCAAGCCGTTGCCGGGGAGCTGTTTTTT
CDR3: CASSQAVAGELFF
size: -
V: TRBV4-1
J: TRBJ2-2
D: -

DNA: TGCGCCAGCAGCTTGGATCCACAGAGAGAAAATTCACCCCTCCACTTT
CDR3: CASSLDPQRENSPLHF
size: -
V: TRBV5-1
J: TRBJ1-6
D: -

DNA: TGTGCCAGCAGTTGGGGACTAGCGGGGAGGAATGAGCAGTTCTTC
CDR3: CASSWGLAGRNEQFF
size: -
V: TRBV6-2/TRBV6-3
J: TRBJ2-1
D: TRBD2

DNA: TGCGCCAGCAGCCCTCAGGACAGGAACACTGAAGCTTTCTTT
CDR3: CASSPQDRNTEAFF
size: -
V: TRBV5-1
J: TRBJ1-1
D: -

DNA: TGTGCCAGCAGCCAAGATATAGGAGGGTCGAATGGCTACACCTTC
CDR3: CASSQDIGGSNGYTF
size: -
V: TRBV3-1/TRBV3-2
J: TRBJ1-2
D: -